This TCR beta chain was documented in a study of identical twins. TCRdb recomputed calls from the 5' RACE reads with MiXCR, one row per CDR3 protein. This table has 550,000 to 700,000 distinct CDR3 sequences, 21% appearing once. The same data also went into a second study, on T cells expressing NK-cell markers.

This TCR came from a woman in her late teens or twenties in good health. Material for sequencing was PBMCs.

The CDR3 DNA reads TGTGCCAGCAGAAGAACAGTAGGCAATCAGCCCCAGCATTTT. This translates into CASRRTVGNQPQHF. This chain links TRBV12-3 or TRBV12-4 with TRBJ1-5; D gene ambiguous. This CDR3 has 14 amino acids. Trimming stripped 6 bases from V and 2 bases from J, with 11 bases between.